One T cell receptor (beta chain) is described in this entry. The data were obtained in a study of blood T cell repertoires in COVID-19. Germline CDR1 reads SGHKS; CDR2 reads YYEKEE (reference sequence). CDR3 length: 14 amino acids. V lost 4 bases and J lost 0, with 10 bases in between. The table came from immunoSEQ multiplex PCR; TCRdb's copy has only in-frame clones and leaves some out. Here the sample spans a few hundred thousand clones, 87% being singletons. The chain links TRBV5-5 to TRBJ1-1; possible D gene TRBD1, 6 bases. The receptor comes from a middle-aged man in a cohort exposed to, infected with or recovered from COVID-19 (not recorded which). The sequenced material came from PBMCs or T cells enriched from blood (not recorded which). The CDR3 bases are TGTGCCAGCAGCGGACAGACAATGAACACTGAAGCTTTCTTT. It codes for CASSGQTMNTEAFF.